The 6 T cell receptor beta chains reported below all come from one sample, sequenced in a study of blood T cell repertoires in COVID-19. The repertoire was sequenced with immunoSEQ multiplex PCR; TCRdb's copy has only in-frame clones and lacks some. The sample consists of 45,000 or so clones, approximately 70% of them appearing once. Sequencing input: peripheral blood. Receptors originate from a man older than 75 with acute or convalescent COVID-19.

This clone occurred a few times. J is TRBJ1-5 and V is TRBV9; TRBD1 matches 8 bases. CDR1 SGDLS and CDR2 YYNGEE come from the germline V gene. Germline trimming cut 3 bases from V and 5 bases from J; bases unmatched to any gene: 4. The CDR3 length is 14 residues. The CDR3, as DNA: TGTGCCAGCAGCGCGACAGGGGCCCATCAGCCCCAGCATTTT. Translation: CASSATGAHQPQHF.

The chain joins TRBV18 to TRBJ1-2; no definite D call. The V and J ends lost 6 bases and 5 bases respectively, with 10 bases between them. CDR3 length: 12 amino acids. Germline values: CDR1 KGHSH, CDR2 LQKENI. The CDR3 sequence is CASSAPGYGYTF. CDR3 in DNA: TGTGCCAGCTCCGCCCCGGGGTATGGCTACACCTTC.

Only one count was recorded for this clone. This rearrangement joins TRBV6-1 to TRBJ2-7, with 9 bases lining up with TRBD1. The CDR3 covers 16 residues. The ends lost 2 bases at V and 6 bases at J; junction bases unmatched: 11. Per the germline V gene, CDR1 is MNHNS and CDR2 is SASEGT. The CDR3 protein is CASSEPTGGDPSEQYF. The DNA of the CDR3 is TGTGCCAGCAGTGAACCCACAGGGGGCGATCCATCCGAGCAGTACTTC.

The chain is built from TRBV11-2 and TRBJ1-6; D gene ambiguous. With 1 base removed from V and 13 bases from J, the gap between germline ends came to 8 bases. The CDR3 totals 12 residues. Germline CDR1 and CDR2: SGHAT and FQNNGV. The CDR3 reads CASSLVRSPLHF. The CDR3, as DNA: TGTGCCAGCAGCTTAGTGAGGAGTCCCCTCCACTTT.

V usage is TRBV7-2 and J usage is TRBJ2-1; D unresolved. CDR3 length: 15 amino acids. Trimming removed 5 bases at V and 0 bases at J, with 11 bases between. Germline-derived CDR1 and CDR2 are SGHTA and FQGNSA. CDR3 region: CASSQTPSSYNEQFF. The CDR3 DNA follows: TGTGCCAGCAGCCAGACTCCTAGCTCCTACAATGAGCAGTTCTTC.

This sequence joins TRBV5-4 and TRBJ1-1; 8 nucleotides agree with TRBD1. The CDR3 has 12 amino acids. The V gene end was trimmed by 3 bases and the J gene end by 8 bases; junction bases not matched to a gene: 3. In germline, CDR1 is SGHNT, CDR2 YYREEE (reference sequence). The chain's CDR3 is CASSSRGLEAFF. CDR3 nucleotides: TGTGCCAGCAGCTCCAGGGGGCTCGAAGCTTTCTTT.